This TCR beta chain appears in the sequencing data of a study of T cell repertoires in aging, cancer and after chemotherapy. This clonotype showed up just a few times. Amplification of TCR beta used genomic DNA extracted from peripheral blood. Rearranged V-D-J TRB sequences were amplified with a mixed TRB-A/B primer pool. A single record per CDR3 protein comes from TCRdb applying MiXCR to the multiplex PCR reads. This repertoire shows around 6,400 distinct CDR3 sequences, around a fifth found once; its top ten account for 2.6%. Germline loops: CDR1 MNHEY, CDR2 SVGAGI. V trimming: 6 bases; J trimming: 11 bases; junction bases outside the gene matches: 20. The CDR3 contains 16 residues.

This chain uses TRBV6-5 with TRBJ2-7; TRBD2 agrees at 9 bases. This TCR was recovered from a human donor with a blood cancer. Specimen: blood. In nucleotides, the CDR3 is TGTGCCAGCAGGCTCGGGGCCCAGCGGGAGGTCCTGGGGGAGTACTTC. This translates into CASRLGAQREVLGEYF.